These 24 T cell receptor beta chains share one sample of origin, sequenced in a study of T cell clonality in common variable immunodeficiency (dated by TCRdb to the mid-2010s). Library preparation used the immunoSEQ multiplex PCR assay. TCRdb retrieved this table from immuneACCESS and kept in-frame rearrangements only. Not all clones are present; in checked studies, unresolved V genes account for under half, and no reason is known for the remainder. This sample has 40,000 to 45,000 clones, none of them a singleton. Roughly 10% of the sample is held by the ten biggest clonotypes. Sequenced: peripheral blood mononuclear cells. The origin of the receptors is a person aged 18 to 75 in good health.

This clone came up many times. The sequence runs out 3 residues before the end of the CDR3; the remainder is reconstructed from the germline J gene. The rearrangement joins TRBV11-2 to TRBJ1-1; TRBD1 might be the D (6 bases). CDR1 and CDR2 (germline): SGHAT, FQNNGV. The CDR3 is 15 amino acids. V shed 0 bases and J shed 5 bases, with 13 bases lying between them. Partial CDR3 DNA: TGTGCCAGCAGCTTAGATTGGGGGCGCGTAACTGAA. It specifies CASSLDWGRVTE. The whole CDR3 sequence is CASSLDWGRVTEAFF.

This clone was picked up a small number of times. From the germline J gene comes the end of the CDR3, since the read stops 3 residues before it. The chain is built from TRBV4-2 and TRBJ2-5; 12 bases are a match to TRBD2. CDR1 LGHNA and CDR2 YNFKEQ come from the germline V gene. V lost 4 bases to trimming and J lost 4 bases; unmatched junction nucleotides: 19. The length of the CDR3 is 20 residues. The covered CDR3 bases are TGTGCCAGCAGCCGACTAGCGGGAGTTAGATGGGGAGAGCGGTTAGAGACC. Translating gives CASSRLAGVRWGERLET. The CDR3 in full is CASSRLAGVRWGERLETQYF.

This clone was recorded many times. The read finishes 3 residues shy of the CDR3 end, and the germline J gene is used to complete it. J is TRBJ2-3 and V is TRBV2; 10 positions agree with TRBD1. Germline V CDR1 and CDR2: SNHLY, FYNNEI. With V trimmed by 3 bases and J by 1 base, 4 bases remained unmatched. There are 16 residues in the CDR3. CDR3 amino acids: CASSEQGTGGTDTQYF. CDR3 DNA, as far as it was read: TGTGCCAGCAGTGAGCAGGGGACAGGGGGCACAGATACG.

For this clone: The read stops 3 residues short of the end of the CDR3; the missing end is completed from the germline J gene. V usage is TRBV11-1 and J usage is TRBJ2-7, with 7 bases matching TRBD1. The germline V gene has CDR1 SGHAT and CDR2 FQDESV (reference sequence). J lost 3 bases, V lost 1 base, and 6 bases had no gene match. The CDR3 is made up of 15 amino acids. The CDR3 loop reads CASSLGTGNYYEQYF. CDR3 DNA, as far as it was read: TGTGCCAGCAGCTTAGGGACAGGTAACTACTACGAG.

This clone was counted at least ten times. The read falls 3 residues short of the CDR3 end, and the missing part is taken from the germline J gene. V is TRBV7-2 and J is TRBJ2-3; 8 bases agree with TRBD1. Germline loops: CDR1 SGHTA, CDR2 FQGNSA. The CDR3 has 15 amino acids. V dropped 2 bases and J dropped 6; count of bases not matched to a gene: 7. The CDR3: CASSLFGQGVDTQYF. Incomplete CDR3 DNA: TGTGCCAGCAGCTTATTCGGACAGGGAGTGGATACG.

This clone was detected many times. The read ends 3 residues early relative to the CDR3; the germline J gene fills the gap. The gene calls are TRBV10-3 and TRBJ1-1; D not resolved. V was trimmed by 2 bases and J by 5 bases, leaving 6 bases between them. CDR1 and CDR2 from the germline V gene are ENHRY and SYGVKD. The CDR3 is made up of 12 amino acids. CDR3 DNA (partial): TGTGCCATCAGTGAGCTCACTACTGAA. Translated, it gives CAISELTTE. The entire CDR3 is CAISELTTEAFF.

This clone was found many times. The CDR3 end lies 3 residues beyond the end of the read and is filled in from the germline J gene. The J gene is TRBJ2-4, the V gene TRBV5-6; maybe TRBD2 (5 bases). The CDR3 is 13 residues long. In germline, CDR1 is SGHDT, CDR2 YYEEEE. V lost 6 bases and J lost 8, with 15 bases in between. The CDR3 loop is CASMELARYIQYF. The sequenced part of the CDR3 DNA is TGTGCCAGCATGGAGCTAGCCCGGTACATT.

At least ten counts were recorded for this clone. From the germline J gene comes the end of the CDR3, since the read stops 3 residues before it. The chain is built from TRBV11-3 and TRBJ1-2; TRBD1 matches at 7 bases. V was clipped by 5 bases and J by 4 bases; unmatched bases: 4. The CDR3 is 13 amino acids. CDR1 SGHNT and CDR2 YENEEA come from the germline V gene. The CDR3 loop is CASSLAGGYGYTF. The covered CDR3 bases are TGTGCCAGCAGCCTCGCAGGGGGCTATGGC.

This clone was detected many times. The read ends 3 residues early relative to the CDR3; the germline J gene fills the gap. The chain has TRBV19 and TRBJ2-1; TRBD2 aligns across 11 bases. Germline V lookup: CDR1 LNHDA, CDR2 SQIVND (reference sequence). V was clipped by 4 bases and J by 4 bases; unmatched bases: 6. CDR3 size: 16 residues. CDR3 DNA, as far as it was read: TGTGCCAGTAGTACCGCCGGGACTAGCGGTTACAATGAG. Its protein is CASSTAGTSGYNE. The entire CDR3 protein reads CASSTAGTSGYNEQFF.

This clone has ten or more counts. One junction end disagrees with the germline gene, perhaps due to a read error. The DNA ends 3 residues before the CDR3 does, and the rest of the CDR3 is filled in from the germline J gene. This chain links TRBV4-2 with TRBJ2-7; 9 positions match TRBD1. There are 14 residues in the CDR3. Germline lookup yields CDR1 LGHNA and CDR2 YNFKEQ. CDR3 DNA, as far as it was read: TGCGCCAGCAGCCAAAGGGGACAGGGAGACGAG. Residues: CASSQRGQGDE. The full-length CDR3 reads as CASSQRGQGDEQYF.

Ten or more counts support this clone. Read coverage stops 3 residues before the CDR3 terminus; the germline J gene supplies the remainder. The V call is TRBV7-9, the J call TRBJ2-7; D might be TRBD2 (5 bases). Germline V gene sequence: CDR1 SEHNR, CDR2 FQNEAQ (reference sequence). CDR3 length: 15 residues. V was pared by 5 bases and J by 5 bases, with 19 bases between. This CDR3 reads CASSPRGALSHEQYF. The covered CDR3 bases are TGTGCCAGCAGCCCCCGGGGAGCCCTCAGCCACGAG.

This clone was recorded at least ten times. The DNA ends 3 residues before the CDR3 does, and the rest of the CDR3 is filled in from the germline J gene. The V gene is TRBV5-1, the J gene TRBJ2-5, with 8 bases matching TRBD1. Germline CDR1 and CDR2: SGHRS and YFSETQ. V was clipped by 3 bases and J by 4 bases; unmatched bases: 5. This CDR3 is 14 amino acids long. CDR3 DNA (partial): TGCGCCAGCAGCTCCCAGGGGGCACGAGAGACC. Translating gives CASSSQGARET. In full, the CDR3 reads CASSSQGARETQYF.

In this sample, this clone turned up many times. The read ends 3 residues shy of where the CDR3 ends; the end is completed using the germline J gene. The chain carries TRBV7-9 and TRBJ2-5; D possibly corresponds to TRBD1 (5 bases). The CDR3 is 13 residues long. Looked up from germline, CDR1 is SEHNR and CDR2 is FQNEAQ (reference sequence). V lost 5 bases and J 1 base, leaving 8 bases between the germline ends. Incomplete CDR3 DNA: TGTGCCAGCAGCCGACAGCCCCAAGAGACC. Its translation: CASSRQPQET. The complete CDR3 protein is CASSRQPQETQYF. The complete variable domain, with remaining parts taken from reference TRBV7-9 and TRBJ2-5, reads DTGVSQNPRHKITKRGQNVTFRCDPISEHNRLYWYRQTLGQGPEFLTYFQNEAQLEKSRLLSDRFSAERPKGSFSTLEIQRTEQGDSAMYLCASSRQPQETQYFGPGTRLLVL.

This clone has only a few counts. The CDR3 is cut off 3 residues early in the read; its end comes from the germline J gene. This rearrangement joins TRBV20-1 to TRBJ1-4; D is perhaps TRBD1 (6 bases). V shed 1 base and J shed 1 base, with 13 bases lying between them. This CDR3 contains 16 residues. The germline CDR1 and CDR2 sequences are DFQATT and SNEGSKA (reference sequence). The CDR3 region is CSARVGARETNEKLFF. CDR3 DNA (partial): TGCAGTGCTAGAGTGGGGGCCAGGGAAACTAATGAAAAA.

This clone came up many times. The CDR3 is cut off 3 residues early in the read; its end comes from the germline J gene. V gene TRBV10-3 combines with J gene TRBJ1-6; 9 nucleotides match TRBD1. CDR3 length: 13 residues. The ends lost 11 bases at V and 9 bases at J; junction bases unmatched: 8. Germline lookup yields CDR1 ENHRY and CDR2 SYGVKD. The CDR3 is CAASRTGVSPLHF. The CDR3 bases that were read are TGTGCCGCCTCGCGGACAGGGGTTTCACCC.

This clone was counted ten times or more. The CDR3 loop is CASSQQGALRTEAFF. CDR3 bases read: TGTGCCAGCTCCCAACAGGGGGCCTTGAGGACTGAA. The chain carries TRBV18 and TRBJ1-1; 9 positions match TRBD1. From the germline J gene comes the end of the CDR3, since the read stops 3 residues before it. The V segment lost 6 bases and the J segment 5 bases; nucleotides outside the gene matches: 10. The CDR3 runs 15 residues. The germline V gene has CDR1 KGHSH and CDR2 LQKENI.

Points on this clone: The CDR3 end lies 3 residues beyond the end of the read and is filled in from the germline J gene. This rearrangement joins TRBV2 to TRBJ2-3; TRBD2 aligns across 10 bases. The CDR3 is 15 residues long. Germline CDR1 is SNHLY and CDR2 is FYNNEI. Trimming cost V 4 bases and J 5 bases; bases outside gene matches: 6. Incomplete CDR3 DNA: TGTGCCAGCAGTGCAAGCGGGGGGGCCGGAGATACG. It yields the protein CASSASGGAGDT. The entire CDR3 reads CASSASGGAGDTQYF.

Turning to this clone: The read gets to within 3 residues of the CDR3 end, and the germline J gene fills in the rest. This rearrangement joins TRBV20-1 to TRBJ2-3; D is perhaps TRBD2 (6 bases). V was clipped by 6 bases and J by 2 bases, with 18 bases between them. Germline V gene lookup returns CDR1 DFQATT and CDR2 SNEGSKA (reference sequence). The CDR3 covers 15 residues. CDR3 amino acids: CSAPKRAQLTDTQYF. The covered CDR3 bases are TGCAGTGCCCCAAAGCGGGCGCAGCTCACAGATACG.

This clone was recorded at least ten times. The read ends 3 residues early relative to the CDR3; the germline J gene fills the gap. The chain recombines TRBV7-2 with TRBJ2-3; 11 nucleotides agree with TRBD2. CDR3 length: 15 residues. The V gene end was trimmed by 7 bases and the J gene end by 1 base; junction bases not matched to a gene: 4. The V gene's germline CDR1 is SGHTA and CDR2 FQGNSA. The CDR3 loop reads CASTLAGGGTDTQYF. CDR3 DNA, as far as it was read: TGTGCCAGCACTTTAGCGGGGGGGGGCACAGATACG.

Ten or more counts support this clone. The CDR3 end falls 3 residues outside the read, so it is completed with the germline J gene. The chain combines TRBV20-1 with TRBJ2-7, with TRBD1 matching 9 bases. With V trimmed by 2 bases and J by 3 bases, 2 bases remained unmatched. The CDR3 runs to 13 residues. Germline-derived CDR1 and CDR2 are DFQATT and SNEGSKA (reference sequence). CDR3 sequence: CSARPTGGYEQYF. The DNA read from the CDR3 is TGCAGTGCTAGACCGACAGGGGGCTACGAG.

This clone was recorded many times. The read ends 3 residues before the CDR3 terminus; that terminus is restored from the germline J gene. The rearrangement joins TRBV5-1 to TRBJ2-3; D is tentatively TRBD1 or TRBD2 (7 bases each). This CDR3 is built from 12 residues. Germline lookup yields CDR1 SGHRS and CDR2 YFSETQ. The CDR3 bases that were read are TGCGCCAGCAGCTTAGCGGGACAGACG. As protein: CASSLAGQT. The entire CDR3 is CASSLAGQTQYF.

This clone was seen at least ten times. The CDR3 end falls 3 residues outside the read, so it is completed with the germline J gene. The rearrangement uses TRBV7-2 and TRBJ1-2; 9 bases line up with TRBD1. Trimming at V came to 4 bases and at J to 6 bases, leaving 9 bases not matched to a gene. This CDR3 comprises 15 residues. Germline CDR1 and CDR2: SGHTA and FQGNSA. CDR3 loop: CASSSPGTGRHGYTF. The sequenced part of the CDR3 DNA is TGTGCCAGCAGCTCCCCCGGGACAGGGAGGCATGGC.

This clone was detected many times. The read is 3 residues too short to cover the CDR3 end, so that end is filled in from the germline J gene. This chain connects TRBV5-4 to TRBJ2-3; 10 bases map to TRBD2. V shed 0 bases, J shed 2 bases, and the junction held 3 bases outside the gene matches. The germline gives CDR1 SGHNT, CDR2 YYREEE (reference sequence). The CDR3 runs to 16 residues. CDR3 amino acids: CASSLGLAGVTDTQYF. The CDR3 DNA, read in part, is TGTGCCAGCAGCTTGGGGCTAGCGGGAGTCACAGATACG.

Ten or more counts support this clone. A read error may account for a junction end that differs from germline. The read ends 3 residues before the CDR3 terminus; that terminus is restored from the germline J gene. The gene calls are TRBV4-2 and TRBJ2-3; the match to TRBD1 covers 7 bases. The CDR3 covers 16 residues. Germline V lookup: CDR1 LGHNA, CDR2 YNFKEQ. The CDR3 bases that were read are TGCGCCAGCAGCCAAGATAGAGGCAGGGGGTCAGATACG. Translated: CASSQDRGRGSDT. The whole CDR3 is CASSQDRGRGSDTQYF.